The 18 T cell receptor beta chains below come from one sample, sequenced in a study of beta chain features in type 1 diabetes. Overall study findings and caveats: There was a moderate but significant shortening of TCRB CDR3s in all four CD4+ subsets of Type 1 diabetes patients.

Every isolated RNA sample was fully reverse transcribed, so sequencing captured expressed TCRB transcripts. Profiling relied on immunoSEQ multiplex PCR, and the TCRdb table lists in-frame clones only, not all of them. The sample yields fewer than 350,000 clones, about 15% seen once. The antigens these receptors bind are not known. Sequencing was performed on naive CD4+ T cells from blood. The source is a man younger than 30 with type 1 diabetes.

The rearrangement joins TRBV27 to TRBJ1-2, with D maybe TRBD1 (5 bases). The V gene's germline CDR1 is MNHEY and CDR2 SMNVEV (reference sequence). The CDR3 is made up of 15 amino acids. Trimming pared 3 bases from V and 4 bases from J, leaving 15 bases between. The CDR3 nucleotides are TGTGCCAGCAGTTTTGCAGGGAACTATCTCTATGGCTACACCTTC. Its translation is CASSFAGNYLYGYTF.

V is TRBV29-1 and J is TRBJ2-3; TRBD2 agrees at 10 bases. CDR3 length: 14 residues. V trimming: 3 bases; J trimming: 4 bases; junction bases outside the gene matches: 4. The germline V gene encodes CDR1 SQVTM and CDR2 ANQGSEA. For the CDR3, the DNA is TGCAGCGTTGAGGCTAGCGGGAGCGCAGATACGCAGTATTTT. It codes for CSVEASGSADTQYF.

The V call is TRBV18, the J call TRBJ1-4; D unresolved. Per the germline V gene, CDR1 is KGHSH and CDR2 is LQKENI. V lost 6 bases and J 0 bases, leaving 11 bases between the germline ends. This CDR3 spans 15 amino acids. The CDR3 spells CASSRADTTNEKLFF. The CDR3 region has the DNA TGTGCCAGCTCCCGAGCAGACACAACTAATGAAAAACTGTTTTTT.

The CDR3 region is CASSPDRAYSGNTIYF. The CDR3, as DNA: TGTGCCAGCTCACCTGACAGGGCTTACTCTGGAAACACCATATATTTT. V is TRBV18 and J is TRBJ1-3; TRBD1 agrees at 7 bases. With V trimmed by 3 bases and J by 0 bases, 5 bases remained unmatched. Germline loops: CDR1 KGHSH, CDR2 LQKENI. There are 16 residues in the CDR3.

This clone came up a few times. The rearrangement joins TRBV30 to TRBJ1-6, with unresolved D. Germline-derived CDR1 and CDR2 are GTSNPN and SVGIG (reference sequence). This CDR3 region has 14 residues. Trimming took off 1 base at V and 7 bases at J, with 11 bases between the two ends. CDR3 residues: CAWSALMRNSPLHF. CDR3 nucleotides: TGTGCCTGGAGTGCCCTAATGAGGAATTCACCCCTCCACTTT.

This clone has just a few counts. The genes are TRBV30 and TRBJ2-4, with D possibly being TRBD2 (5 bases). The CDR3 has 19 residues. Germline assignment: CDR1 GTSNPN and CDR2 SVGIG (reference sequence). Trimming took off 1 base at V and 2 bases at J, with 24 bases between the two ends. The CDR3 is CAWSAVPGSWASTKNIQYF. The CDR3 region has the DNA TGTGCCTGGAGTGCCGTTCCTGGTTCCTGGGCTAGCACCAAAAACATTCAGTACTTC.

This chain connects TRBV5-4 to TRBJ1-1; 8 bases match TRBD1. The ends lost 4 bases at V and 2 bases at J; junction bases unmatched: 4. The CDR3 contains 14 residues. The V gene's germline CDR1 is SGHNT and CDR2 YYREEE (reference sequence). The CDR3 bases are TGTGCCAGCAGCGAAGACAGGGGTAACACTGAAGCTTTCTTT. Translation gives CASSEDRGNTEAFF. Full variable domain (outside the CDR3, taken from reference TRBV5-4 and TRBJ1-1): ETGVTQSPTHLIKTRGQQVTLRCSSQSGHNTVSWYQQALGQGPQFIFQYYREEENGRGNFPPRFSGLQFPNYSSELNVNALELDDSALYLCASSEDRGNTEAFFGQGTRLTVV.

In nucleotides, the CDR3 is TGCGCCAGCAGCCAAGAGAAAAGACAGGGGGGGTATGAGCAGTTCTTC. Amino acids: CASSQEKRQGGYEQFF. The rearrangement joins TRBV4-1 to TRBJ2-1; the match to TRBD1 covers 9 bases. This CDR3 has 16 amino acids. Germline V gene sequence: CDR1 MGHRA, CDR2 YSYEKL. The ends lost 0 bases at V and 8 bases at J; junction bases unmatched: 8.

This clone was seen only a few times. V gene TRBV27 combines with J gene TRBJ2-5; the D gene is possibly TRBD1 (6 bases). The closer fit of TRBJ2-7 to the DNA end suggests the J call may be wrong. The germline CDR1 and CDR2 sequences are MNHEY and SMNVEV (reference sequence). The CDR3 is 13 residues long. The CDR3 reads CASSLTGFHEQYF. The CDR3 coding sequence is TGTGCCAGCAGTTTGACAGGCTTTCACGAGCAGTACTTC.

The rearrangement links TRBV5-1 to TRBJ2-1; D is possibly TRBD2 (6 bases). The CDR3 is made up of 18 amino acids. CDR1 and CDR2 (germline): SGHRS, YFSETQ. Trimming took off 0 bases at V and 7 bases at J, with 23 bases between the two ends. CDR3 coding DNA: TGCGCCAGCAGCTTGGGTCCGTCGGGGCGGGGTGGATGGAATGAGCAGTTCTTC. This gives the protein CASSLGPSGRGGWNEQFF.

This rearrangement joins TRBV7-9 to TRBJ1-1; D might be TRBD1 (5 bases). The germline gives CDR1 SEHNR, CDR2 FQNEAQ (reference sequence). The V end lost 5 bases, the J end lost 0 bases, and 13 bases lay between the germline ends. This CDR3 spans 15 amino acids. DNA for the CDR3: TGTGCCAGCAGCCCAGGACACTCGATGAACACTGAAGCTTTCTTT. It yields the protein CASSPGHSMNTEAFF.

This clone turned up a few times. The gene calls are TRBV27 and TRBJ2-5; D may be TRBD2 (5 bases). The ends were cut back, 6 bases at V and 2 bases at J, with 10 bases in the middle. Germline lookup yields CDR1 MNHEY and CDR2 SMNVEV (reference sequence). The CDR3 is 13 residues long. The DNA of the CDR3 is TGTGCCAGCAGGGGAGAGATACAAGAGACCCAGTACTTC. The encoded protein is CASRGEIQETQYF.

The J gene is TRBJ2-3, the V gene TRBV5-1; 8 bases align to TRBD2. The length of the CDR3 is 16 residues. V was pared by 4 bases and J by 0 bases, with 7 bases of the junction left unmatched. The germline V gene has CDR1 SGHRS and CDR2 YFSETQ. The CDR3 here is CASSPGLAESTDTQYF. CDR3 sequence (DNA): TGCGCCAGCAGCCCCGGACTAGCAGAAAGCACAGATACGCAGTATTTT.

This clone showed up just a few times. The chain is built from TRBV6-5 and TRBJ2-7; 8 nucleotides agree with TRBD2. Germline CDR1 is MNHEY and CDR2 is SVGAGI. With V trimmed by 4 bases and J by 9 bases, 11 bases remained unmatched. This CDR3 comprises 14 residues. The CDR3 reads CASSSGPGGPLQYF. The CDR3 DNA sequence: TGTGCCAGCAGTTCAGGGCCGGGGGGGCCTTTGCAGTACTTC.

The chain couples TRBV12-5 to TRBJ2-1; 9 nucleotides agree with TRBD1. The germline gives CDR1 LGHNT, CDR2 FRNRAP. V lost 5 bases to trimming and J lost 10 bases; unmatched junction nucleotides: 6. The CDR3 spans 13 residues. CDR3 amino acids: CASGAHRGQEQFF. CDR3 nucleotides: TGTGCTAGTGGTGCCCACAGGGGGCAGGAGCAGTTCTTC.

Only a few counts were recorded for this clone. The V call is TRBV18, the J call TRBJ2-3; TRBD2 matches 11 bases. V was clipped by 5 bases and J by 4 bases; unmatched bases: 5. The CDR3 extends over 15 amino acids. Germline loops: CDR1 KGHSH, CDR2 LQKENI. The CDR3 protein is CASSSIAGGADTQYF. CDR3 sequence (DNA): TGTGCCAGCTCATCGATAGCGGGAGGGGCAGATACGCAGTATTTT.

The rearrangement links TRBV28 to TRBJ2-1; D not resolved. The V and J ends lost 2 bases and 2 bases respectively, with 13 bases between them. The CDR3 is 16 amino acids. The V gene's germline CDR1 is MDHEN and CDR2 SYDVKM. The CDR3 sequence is CASSLPGQAPYNEQFF. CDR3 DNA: TGTGCCAGCAGTTTACCAGGCCAGGCTCCCTACAATGAGCAGTTCTTC.

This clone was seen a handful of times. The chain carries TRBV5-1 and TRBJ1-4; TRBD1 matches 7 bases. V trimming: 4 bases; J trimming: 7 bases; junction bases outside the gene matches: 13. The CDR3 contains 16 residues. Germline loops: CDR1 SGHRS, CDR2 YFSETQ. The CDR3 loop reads CASSPNLQGTSEKLFF. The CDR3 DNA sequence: TGCGCCAGCAGCCCGAACCTACAGGGGACCTCTGAAAAACTGTTTTTT.